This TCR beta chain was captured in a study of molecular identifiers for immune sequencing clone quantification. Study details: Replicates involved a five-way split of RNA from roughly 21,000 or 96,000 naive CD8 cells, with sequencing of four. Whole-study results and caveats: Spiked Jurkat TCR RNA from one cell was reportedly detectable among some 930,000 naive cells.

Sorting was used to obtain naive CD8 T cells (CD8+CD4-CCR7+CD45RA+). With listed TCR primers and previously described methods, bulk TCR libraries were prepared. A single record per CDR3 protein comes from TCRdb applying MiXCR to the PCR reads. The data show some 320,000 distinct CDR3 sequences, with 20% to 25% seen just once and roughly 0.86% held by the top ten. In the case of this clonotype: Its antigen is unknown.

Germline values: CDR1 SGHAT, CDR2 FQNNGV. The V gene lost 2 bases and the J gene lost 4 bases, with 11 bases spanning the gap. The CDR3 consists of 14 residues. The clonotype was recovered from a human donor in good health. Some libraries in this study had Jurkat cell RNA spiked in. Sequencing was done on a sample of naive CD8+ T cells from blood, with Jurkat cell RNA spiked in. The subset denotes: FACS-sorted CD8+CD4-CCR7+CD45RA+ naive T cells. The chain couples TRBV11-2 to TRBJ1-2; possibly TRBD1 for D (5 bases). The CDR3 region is CASSLIEDTYGYTF. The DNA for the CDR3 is TGTGCCAGCAGCTTAATAGAGGACACCTATGGCTACACCTTC.